The T cell receptor (beta chain) described here comes from a study of tumor-infiltrating lymphocytes in localized non-small cell lung cancer. The wider study: Each patient gave resected tumor and non-adjacent uninvolved lung tissue.

Assay used: immunoSEQ multiplex PCR; TCRdb lists only in-frame clones, some missing. The profile shows 15,000 to 20,000 clones, approximately 73% of them singletons. A note on this clone: Its target is unknown. The same CDR3 arises from other DNA sequences in this sample as well.

V dropped 4 bases and J dropped 5 bases, with 11 bases sitting between them. Germline V lookup: CDR1 SQVTM, CDR2 ANQGSEA. The CDR3 loop spans 12 amino acids. Study-wide points: TCRbeta sequencing showed higher T cell infiltration in tumors than uninvolved lung. No link was found between tumor T-cell fraction and recurrence-free survival. IM1 and IM2 tumors showed no difference in T-cell fraction.

What was sequenced was lung tumor tissue. The rearrangement uses TRBV29-1 and TRBJ2-5; D perhaps matches TRBD1 (6 bases). This TCR was recovered from a human donor with non-small cell lung cancer. The CDR3 spells CSVGGQGETQYF. As DNA, the CDR3 is TGCAGCGTTGGGGGGCAAGGGGAGACCCAGTACTTC.